A selection of T cell receptor beta chains follows, all from one sample in a study of blood T cells in healthy people across ages. TCRdb reprocessed the 5' RACE reads with MiXCR, giving one entry per CDR3 protein. Of fewer than 800,000 distinct CDR3 sequences in the sample, 20% to 25% were seen once. The specimen sequenced was blood. The receptors were sampled from an older man in good health. The CDR3 runs from the conserved cysteine through the conserved F or W. Fields, in order: clone size, D gene, J gene, CDR3 length, V gene, CDR3 protein, CDR3 DNA. The D gene is left open where the match is weak. Rows give clone size only sometimes, using once, few, many, or a class for an expanded clone.

clone size: .
D gene: .
J gene: TRBJ2-5
CDR3 length: 14
V gene: TRBV18
CDR3 protein: CASSPSGARETRYF
CDR3 DNA: TGTGCCAGCTCACCATCGGGAGCCCGAGAGACCCGGTACTTC

clone size: few
D gene: TRBD1
J gene: TRBJ1-5
CDR3 length: 15
V gene: TRBV28
CDR3 protein: CASSFLQGGNQPQHF
CDR3 DNA: TGTGCCAGCAGTTTTCTACAGGGGGGCAATCAGCCCCAGCATTTT

clone size: few
D gene: .
J gene: TRBJ2-1
CDR3 length: 13
V gene: TRBV11-1
CDR3 protein: CASSLTSSGEQFF
CDR3 DNA: TGTGCCAGCAGCTTGACTAGTTCCGGTGAGCAGTTCTTC

clone size: .
D gene: TRBD2
J gene: TRBJ2-5
CDR3 length: 16
V gene: TRBV27
CDR3 protein: CASSLGLAGGWETQYF
CDR3 DNA: TGTGCCAGCAGTCTAGGACTAGCGGGAGGATGGGAGACCCAGTACTTC

clone size: .
D gene: .
J gene: TRBJ1-3
CDR3 length: 14
V gene: TRBV29-1
CDR3 protein: CSVEDNSSGNTIYF
CDR3 DNA: TGCAGCGTTGAAGATAACAGCTCTGGAAACACCATATATTTT

clone size: few
D gene: .
J gene: TRBJ2-5
CDR3 length: 12
V gene: TRBV2
CDR3 protein: CASRDSQETRYF
CDR3 DNA: TGTGCCAGCAGGGACAGCCAAGAGACCCGGTACTTC

clone size: few
D gene: .
J gene: TRBJ2-5
CDR3 length: 13
V gene: TRBV10-3
CDR3 protein: CAISELVGETQYF
CDR3 DNA: TGTGCCATCAGTGAACTGGTAGGGGAGACCCAGTACTTC

clone size: few
D gene: .
J gene: TRBJ1-2
CDR3 length: 15
V gene: TRBV5-5
CDR3 protein: CASSQTASANYGYTF
CDR3 DNA: TGTGCCAGCAGCCAGACAGCGTCAGCTAACTATGGCTACACCTTC

clone size: .
D gene: TRBD1
J gene: TRBJ1-3
CDR3 length: 16
V gene: TRBV12-3/TRBV12-4
CDR3 protein: CASRLDRRYSGNTIYF
CDR3 DNA: TGTGCCAGCCGCCTGGACAGGCGCTACTCTGGAAACACCATATATTTT

clone size: .
D gene: TRBD2
J gene: TRBJ2-1
CDR3 length: 16
V gene: TRBV7-7
CDR3 protein: CASSLTSGSGYNEQFF
CDR3 DNA: TGTGCTAGCAGCTTAACTAGCGGGAGTGGGTACAATGAGCAGTTCTTC

clone size: .
D gene: .
J gene: TRBJ1-1
CDR3 length: 14
V gene: TRBV20-1
CDR3 protein: CSARDIPGQEEAFF
CDR3 DNA: TGCAGTGCTAGAGATATCCCAGGACAAGAAGAAGCTTTCTTT

clone size: many
D gene: .
J gene: TRBJ2-4
CDR3 length: 15
V gene: TRBV29-1
CDR3 protein: CSVGIATGAKNIQYF
CDR3 DNA: TGCAGCGTTGGCATCGCGACAGGAGCCAAAAACATTCAGTACTTC

clone size: .
D gene: TRBD1
J gene: TRBJ2-1
CDR3 length: 14
V gene: TRBV27
CDR3 protein: CASSFPGQGNEQFF
CDR3 DNA: TGTGCCAGCAGTTTTCCGGGACAGGGGAATGAGCAGTTCTTC

clone size: .
D gene: TRBD1
J gene: TRBJ2-7
CDR3 length: 14
V gene: TRBV20-1
CDR3 protein: CSPLPGQGLHEQYF
CDR3 DNA: TGCAGTCCCCTTCCGGGACAGGGGTTGCACGAGCAGTACTTC

clone size: few
D gene: .
J gene: TRBJ1-5
CDR3 length: 15
V gene: TRBV9
CDR3 protein: CASSGQIYSDQPQHF
CDR3 DNA: TGTGCCAGCAGCGGACAGATCTATAGCGATCAGCCCCAGCATTTT

clone size: few
D gene: TRBD2
J gene: TRBJ2-2
CDR3 length: 16
V gene: TRBV20-1
CDR3 protein: CSASRRAGGQRGELFF
CDR3 DNA: TGCAGTGCTAGCAGGCGAGCGGGAGGGCAACGCGGGGAGCTGTTTTTT

clone size: many
D gene: .
J gene: TRBJ2-2
CDR3 length: 13
V gene: TRBV12-3/TRBV12-4
CDR3 protein: CASRILEVGELFF
CDR3 DNA: TGTGCCAGCAGAATACTAGAGGTCGGGGAGCTGTTTTTT

clone size: once
D gene: .
J gene: TRBJ1-2
CDR3 length: 14
V gene: TRBV12-3/TRBV12-4
CDR3 protein: CASSLAGPTYGYTF
CDR3 DNA: TGTGCCAGCAGTTTGGCCGGGCCAACCTATGGCTACACCTTC

clone size: .
D gene: .
J gene: TRBJ1-2
CDR3 length: 17
V gene: TRBV7-2
CDR3 protein: CASSLEYPQPFHYGYTF
CDR3 DNA: TGTGCCAGCAGCTTAGAGTATCCGCAGCCCTTCCACTATGGCTACACCTTC

clone size: few
D gene: TRBD1
J gene: TRBJ2-2
CDR3 length: 17
V gene: TRBV20-1
CDR3 protein: CSARQSDRASNTGELFF
CDR3 DNA: TGCAGTGCTAGACAATCGGACAGGGCCTCGAACACCGGGGAGCTGTTTTTT

clone size: .
D gene: .
J gene: TRBJ2-7
CDR3 length: 15
V gene: TRBV7-2
CDR3 protein: CASSLGEGASYEQYF
CDR3 DNA: TGTGCCAGCAGCTTAGGCGAAGGGGCTTCCTACGAGCAGTACTTC

clone size: .
D gene: .
J gene: TRBJ1-4
CDR3 length: 15
V gene: TRBV27
CDR3 protein: CASTLSNDRNEKLFF
CDR3 DNA: TGTGCCAGCACCTTATCAAACGACAGAAATGAAAAACTGTTTTTT

clone size: few
D gene: TRBD1
J gene: TRBJ1-5
CDR3 length: 15
V gene: TRBV20-1
CDR3 protein: CSARDPGTGDSPQHF
CDR3 DNA: TGCAGTGCTAGAGATCCAGGAACAGGGGATTCCCCCCAGCATTTT